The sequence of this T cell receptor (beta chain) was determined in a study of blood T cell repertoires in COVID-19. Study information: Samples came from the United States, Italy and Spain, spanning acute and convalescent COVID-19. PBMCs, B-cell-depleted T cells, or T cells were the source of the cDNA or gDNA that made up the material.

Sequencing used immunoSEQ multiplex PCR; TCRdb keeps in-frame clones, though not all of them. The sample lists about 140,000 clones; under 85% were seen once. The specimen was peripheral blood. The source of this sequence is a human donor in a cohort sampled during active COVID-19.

The CDR3 is CASSSAGLASYEQYF. CDR3 DNA sequence: TGTGCCAGCAGCTCGGCGGGACTAGCCTCCTACGAGCAGTACTTC. The chain carries TRBV7-9 and TRBJ2-7; the match to TRBD2 covers 9 bases. With V trimmed by 4 bases and J by 0 bases, 4 bases remained unmatched. This CDR3 is built from 15 residues. Germline loops: CDR1 SEHNR, CDR2 FQNEAQ (reference sequence).